This paragraph reports one TCR beta chain. The antigen remains undetermined. This specimen comes from a study of graft-versus-host responses after intestinal transplantation. Study in general: After anti-thymocyte globulin induction, recipients took tacrolimus and steroids for around three years.

Some clones are missing from TCRdb's copy, which holds only in-frame ones; the method was immunoSEQ multiplex PCR. The sample lists about 71,000 clones; about 90% were seen once. The trim removed 8 bases at V and 9 bases at J, leaving 7 bases unmatched. In germline, CDR1 is WSHSY, CDR2 SAAADI. There are 13 residues in the CDR3. Findings of the study overall: Maximum circulating GvH clone levels tracked with early post-transplant HvG decreases. There were GvH clones found in recipient marrow, and some of them appeared first in ileum or blood. Allografts of one patient group, those with graft-donor T cell macrochimerism, had high graft-versus-host to host-versus-graft clonal ratios.

This chain uses TRBV10-2 with TRBJ1-6; 7 bases align to TRBD1. This clonotype originated in a human donor who received an intestinal transplant. Sequences were derived from unstimulated CD8+ T cells sorted from spleen or lymph node cells, sampled before intestinal transplant. The CDR3 reads CASRQGQGSPLHF. As DNA, the CDR3 is TGCGCCAGCCGACAGGGTCAGGGTTCACCCCTCCACTTT.